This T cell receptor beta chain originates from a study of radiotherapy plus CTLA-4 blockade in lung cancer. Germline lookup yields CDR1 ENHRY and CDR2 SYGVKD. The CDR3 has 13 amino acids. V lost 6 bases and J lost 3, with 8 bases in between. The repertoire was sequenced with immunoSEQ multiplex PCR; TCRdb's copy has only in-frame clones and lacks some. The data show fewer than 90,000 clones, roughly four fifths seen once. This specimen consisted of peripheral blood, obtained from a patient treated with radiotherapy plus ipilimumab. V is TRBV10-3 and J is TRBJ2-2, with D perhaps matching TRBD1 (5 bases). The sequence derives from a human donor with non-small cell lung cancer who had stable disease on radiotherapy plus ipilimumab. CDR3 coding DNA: TGTGCCATCAGGGGCAGGGACACCGGGGAGCTGTTTTTT. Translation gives CAIRGRDTGELFF.